The entry below gives a single T cell receptor (beta chain) sequence along with its context. These data belong to a study of metastatic and nonmetastatic thyroid tumors. Study overall: Comparative analysis of repertoires was undertaken across blood and tumor or nodule tissue obtained from malignant and benign thyroid patients.

Thyroid surgery took place with no prior treatment in any patient. CDR3 size: 14 residues. Germline V gene data show CDR1 as DFQATT and CDR2 as SNEGSKA (reference sequence). V was trimmed by 1 base and J by 9 bases, leaving 16 bases between them. TCRdb recomputed clones from the PCR reads via MiXCR. Among 6,000 to 8,500 clones listed, about 30% were seen once. The source material was adjacent normal tissue. This receptor was taken from a male donor with papillary thyroid cancer or a benign thyroid nodule (not recorded which). Some clones in this sample may be carry-over from other donors' samples. The chain combines TRBV20-1 with TRBJ1-5, with D perhaps TRBD1 (5 bases). The CDR3 DNA reads TGCAGTGCTAGAGCCCAGACAGCTGGAGGGCCCCAGCATTTT. This encodes CSARAQTAGGPQHF.